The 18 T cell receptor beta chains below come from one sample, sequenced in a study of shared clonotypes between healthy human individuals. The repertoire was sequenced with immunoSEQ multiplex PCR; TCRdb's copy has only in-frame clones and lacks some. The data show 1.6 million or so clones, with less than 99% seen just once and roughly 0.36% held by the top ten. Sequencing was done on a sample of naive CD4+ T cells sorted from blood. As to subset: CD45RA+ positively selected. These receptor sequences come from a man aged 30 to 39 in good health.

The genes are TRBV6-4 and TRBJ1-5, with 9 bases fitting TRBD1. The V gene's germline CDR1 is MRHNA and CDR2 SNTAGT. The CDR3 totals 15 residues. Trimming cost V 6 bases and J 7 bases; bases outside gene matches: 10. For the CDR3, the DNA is TGTGCCAGCAGCCAGACCGGGACAGGGCAGCAGCCCCAGCATTTT. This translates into CASSQTGTGQQPQHF.

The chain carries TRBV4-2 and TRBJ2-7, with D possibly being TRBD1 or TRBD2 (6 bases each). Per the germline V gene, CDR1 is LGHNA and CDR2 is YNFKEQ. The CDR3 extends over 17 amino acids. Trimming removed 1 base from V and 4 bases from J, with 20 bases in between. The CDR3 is CASSQGSRLEGEYEQYF. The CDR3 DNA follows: TGTGCCAGCAGCCAAGGATCGAGGCTGGAGGGGGAATACGAGCAGTACTTC.

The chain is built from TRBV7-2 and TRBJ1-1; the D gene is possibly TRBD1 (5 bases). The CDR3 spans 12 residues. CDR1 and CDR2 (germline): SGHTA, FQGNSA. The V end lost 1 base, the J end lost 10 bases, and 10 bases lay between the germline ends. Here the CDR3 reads CASSLDKGRAFF. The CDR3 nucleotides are TGTGCCAGCAGCTTAGATAAGGGACGAGCTTTCTTT.

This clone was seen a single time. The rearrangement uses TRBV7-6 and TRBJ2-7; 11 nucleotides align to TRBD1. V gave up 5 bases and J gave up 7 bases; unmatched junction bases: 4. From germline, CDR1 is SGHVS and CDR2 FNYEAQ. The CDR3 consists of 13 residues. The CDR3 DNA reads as TGTGCCAGCAGCGCGGACAGGGGGCGTGAGCAGTACTTC. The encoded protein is CASSADRGREQYF.

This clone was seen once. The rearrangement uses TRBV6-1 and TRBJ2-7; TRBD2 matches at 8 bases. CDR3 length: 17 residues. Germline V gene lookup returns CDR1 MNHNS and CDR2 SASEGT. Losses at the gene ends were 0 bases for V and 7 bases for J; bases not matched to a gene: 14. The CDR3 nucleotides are TGTGCCAGCAGTGAAGCGCGGAGACCGGGACCGGGGGGGGAGCAGTACTTC. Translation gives CASSEARRPGPGGEQYF.

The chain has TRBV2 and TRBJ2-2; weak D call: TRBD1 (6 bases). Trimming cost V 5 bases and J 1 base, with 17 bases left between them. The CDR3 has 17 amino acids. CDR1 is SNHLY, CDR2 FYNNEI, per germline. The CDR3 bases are TGTGCCAGCAGTCTCATGTTGGGGACACAGAACACCGGGGAGCTGTTTTTT. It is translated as CASSLMLGTQNTGELFF.

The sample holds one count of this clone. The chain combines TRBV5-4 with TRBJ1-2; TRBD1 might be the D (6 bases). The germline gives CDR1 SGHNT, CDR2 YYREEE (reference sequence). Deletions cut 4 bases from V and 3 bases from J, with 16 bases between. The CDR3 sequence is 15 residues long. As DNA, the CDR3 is TGTGCCAGCAGCGCGGGCAGGGGATCAGACTATGGCTACACCTTC. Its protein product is CASSAGRGSDYGYTF.

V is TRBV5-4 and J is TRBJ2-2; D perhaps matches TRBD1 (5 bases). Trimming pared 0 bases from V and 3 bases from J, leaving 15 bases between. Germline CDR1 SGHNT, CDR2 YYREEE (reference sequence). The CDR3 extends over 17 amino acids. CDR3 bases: TGTGCCAGCAGCTTGGAATTTCTTCGACAGTACACCGGGGAGCTGTTTTTT. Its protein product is CASSLEFLRQYTGELFF.

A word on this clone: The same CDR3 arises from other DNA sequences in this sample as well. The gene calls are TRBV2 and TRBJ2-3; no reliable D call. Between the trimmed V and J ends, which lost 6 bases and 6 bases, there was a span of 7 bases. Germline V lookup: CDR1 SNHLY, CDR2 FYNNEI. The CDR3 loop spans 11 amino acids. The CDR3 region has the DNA TGTGCCAGCAGGGCCTCGGATACGCAGTATTTT. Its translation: CASRASDTQYF.

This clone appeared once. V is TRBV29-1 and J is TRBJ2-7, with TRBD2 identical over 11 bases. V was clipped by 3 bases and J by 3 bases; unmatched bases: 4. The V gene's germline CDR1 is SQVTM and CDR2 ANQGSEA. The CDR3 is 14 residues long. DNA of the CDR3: TGCAGCGTTGATGGCGGGACTAGCGGCTACGAGCAGTACTTC. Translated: CSVDGGTSGYEQYF.

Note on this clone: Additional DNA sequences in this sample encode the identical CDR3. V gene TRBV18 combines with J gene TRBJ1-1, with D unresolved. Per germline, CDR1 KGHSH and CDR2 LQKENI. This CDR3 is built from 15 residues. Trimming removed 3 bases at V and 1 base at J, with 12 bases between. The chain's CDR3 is CASSPTRDPNTEAFF. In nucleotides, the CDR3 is TGTGCCAGCTCACCGACCCGGGATCCGAACACTGAAGCTTTCTTT.

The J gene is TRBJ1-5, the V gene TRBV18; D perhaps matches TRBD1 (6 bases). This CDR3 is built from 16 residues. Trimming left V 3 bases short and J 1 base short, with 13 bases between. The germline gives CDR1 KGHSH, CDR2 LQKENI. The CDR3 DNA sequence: TGTGCCAGCTCACCTGGACAGTTGAAGAGCAATCAGCCCCAGCATTTT. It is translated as CASSPGQLKSNQPQHF.

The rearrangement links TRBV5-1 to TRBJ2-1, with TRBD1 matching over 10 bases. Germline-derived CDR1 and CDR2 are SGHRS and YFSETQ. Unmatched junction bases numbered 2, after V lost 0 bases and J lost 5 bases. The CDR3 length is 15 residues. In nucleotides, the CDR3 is TGCGCCAGCAGCTTGGGGGACAGGGGAGACAATGAGCAGTTCTTC. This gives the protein CASSLGDRGDNEQFF.

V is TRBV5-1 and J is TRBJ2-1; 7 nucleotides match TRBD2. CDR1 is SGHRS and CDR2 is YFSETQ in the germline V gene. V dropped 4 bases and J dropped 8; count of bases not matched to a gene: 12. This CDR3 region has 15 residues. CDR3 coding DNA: TGCGCCAGCAGCCCAGGGAGGCTAGCGGTGGATGAGCAGTTCTTC. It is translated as CASSPGRLAVDEQFF.

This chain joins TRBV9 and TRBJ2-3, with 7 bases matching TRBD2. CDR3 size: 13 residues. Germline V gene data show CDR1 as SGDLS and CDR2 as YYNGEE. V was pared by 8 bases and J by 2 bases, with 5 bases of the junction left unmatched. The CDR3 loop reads CASQAGSTDTQYF. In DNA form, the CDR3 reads TGTGCCAGTCAAGCGGGATCCACAGATACGCAGTATTTT. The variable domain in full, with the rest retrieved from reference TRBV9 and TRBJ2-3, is DSGVTQTPKHLITATGQRVTLRCSPRSGDLSVYWYQQSLDQGLQFLIQYYNGEERAKGNILERFSAQQFPDLHSELNLSSLELGDSALYFCASQAGSTDTQYFGPGTRLTVL.

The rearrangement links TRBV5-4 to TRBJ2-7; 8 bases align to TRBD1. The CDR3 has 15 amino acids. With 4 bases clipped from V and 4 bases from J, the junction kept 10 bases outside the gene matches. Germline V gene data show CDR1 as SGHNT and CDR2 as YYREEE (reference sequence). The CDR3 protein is CASSAKRTGIYEQYF. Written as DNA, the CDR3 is TGTGCCAGCAGCGCGAAACGGACAGGGATTTACGAGCAGTACTTC.

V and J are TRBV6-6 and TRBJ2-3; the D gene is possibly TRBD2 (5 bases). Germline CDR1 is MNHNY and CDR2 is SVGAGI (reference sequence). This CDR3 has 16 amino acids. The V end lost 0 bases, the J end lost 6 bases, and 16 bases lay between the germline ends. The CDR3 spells CASSYSSTTILDTQYF. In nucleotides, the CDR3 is TGTGCCAGCAGTTACTCATCAACGACTATTTTGGATACGCAGTATTTT.

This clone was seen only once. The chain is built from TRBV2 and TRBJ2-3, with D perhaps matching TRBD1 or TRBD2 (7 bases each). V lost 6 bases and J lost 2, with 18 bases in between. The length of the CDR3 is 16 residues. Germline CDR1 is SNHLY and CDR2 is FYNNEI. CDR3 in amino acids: CASRAGQSYYTDTQYF. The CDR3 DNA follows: TGTGCCAGCAGAGCGGGACAGAGCTATTACACAGATACGCAGTATTTT.